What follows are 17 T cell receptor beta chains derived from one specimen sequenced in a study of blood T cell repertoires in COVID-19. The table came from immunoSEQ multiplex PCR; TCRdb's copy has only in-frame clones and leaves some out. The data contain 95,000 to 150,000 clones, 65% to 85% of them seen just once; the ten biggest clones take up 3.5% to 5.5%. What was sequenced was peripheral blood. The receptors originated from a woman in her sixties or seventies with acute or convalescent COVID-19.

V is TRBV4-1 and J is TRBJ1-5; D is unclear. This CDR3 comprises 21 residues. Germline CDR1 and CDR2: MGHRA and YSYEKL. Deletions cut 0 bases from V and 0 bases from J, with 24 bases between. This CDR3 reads CASSQDLRFKAGCYSNQPQHF. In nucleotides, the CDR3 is TGCGCCAGCAGCCAAGATCTCAGGTTTAAGGCAGGCTGTTATAGCAATCAGCCCCAGCATTTT.

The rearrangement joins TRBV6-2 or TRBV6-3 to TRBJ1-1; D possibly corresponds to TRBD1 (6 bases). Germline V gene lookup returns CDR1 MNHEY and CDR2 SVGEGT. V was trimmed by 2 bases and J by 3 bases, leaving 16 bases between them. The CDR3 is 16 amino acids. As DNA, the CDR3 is TGTGCCAGCAGTTACGGACAGACGAATGTGGACACTGAAGCTTTCTTT. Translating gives CASSYGQTNVDTEAFF.

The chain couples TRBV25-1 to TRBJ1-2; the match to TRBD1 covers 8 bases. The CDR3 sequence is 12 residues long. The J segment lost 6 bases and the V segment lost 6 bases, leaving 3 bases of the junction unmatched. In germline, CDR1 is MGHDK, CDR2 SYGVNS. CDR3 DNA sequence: TGTGCCAGCAGCAGGGGGCTTGATGGCTACACCTTC. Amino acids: CASSRGLDGYTF.

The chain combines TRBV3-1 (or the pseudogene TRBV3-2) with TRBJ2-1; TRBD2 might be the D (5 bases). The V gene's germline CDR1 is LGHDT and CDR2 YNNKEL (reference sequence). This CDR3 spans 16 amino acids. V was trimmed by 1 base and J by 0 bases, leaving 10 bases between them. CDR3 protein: CASSQVLAASYNEQFF. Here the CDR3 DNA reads TGTGCCAGCAGCCAAGTCCTAGCCGCCTCCTACAATGAGCAGTTCTTC.

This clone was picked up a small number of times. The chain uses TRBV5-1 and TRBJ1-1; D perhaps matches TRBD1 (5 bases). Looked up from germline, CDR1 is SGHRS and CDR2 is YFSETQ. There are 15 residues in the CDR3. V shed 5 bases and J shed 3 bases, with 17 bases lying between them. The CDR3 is CASSWTRGGDTEAFF. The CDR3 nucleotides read TGCGCCAGCAGTTGGACGAGGGGAGGTGACACTGAAGCTTTCTTT.

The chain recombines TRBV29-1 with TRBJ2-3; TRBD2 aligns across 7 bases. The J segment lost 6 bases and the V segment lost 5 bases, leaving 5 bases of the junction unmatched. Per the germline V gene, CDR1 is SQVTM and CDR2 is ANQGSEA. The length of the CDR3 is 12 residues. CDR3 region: CSVNLADDTQYF. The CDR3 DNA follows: TGCAGCGTTAACCTAGCGGATGATACGCAGTATTTT.

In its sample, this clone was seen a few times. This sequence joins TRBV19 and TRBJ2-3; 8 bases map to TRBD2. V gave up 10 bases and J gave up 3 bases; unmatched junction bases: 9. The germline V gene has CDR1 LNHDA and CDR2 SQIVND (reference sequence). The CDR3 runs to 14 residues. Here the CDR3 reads CATRSSGVTDTQYF. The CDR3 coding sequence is TGTGCCACTCGGAGTAGCGGGGTTACAGATACGCAGTATTTT.

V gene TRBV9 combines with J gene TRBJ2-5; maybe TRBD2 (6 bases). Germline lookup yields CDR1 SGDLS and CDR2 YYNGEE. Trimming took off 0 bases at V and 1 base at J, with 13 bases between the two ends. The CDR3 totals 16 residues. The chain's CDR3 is CASSVGWGGGQETQYF. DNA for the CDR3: TGTGCCAGCAGCGTAGGGTGGGGAGGAGGCCAAGAGACCCAGTACTTC.

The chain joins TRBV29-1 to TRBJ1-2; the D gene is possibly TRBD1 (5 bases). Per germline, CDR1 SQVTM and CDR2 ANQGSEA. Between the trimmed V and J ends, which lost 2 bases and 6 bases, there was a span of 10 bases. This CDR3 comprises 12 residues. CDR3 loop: CSVESGGDGYTF. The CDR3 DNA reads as TGCAGCGTTGAATCGGGGGGGGATGGCTACACCTTC.

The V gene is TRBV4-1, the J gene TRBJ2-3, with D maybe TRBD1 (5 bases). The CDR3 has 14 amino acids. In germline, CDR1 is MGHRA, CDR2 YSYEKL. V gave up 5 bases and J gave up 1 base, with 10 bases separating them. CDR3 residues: CASSGAGRTDTQYF. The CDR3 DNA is TGCGCCAGCAGCGGGGCAGGGCGCACAGATACGCAGTATTTT.

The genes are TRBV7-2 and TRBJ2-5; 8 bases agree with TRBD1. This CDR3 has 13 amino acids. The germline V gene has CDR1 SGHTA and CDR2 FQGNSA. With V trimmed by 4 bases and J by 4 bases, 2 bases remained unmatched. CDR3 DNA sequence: TGTGCCAGCAGCTCTACAGGGGGAGAGACCCAGTACTTC. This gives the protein CASSSTGGETQYF. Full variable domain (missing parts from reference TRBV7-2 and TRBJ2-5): GAGVSQSPSNKVTEKGKDVELRCDPISGHTALYWYRQSLGQGLEFLIYFQGNSAPDKSGLPSDRFSAERTGGSVSTLTIQRTQQEDSAVYLCASSSTGGETQYFGPGTRLLVL.

This CDR3 reads CASSAETGTNQPQHF. CDR3 sequence (DNA): TGCGCCAGCAGCGCCGAGACAGGAACCAATCAGCCCCAGCATTTT. V gene TRBV4-3 combines with J gene TRBJ1-5; D perhaps matches TRBD1 (6 bases). Trimming removed 5 bases at V and 3 bases at J, with 14 bases between. This CDR3 is 15 amino acids long. Germline assignment: CDR1 LGHNA and CDR2 YSLEER.

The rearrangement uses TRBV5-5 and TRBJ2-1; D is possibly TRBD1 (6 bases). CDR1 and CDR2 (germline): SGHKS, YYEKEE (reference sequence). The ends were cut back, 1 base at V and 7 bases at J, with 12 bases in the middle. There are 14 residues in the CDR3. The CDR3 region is CASSLNPRGNEQFF. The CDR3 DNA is TGTGCCAGCAGCTTGAACCCTAGGGGGAATGAGCAGTTCTTC.

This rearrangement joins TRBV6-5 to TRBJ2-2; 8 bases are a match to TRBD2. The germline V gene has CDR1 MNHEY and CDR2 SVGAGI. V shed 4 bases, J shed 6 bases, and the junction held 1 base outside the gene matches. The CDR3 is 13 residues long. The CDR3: CASSSLAAGELFF. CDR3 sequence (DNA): TGTGCCAGCAGTTCACTAGCGGCCGGGGAGCTGTTTTTT.

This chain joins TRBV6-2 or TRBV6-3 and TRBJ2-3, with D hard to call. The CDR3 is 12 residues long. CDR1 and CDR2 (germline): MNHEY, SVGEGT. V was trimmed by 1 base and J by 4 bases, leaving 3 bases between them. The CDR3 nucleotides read TGTGCCAGCAGTTACTTAGCAGATACGCAGTATTTT. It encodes CASSYLADTQYF.

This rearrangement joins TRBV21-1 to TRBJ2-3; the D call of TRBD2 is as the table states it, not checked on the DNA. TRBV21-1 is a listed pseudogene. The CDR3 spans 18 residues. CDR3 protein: CASSKEGGMVASTDTQYF. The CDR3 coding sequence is TGTGCCAGCAGCAAAGAAGGAGGTATGGTAGCTAGCACAGATACGCAGTATTTT.

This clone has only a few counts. This CDR3 reads CASSTPTGKKLFF. The CDR3, as DNA: TGTGCCAGCAGCACCCCGACAGGGAAAAAACTGTTTTTT. V usage is TRBV7-2 and J usage is TRBJ1-4; 7 bases are shared with TRBD1. The CDR3 has 13 residues. CDR1 is SGHTA, CDR2 FQGNSA, per germline. The ends lost 5 bases at V and 9 bases at J; junction bases unmatched: 6.